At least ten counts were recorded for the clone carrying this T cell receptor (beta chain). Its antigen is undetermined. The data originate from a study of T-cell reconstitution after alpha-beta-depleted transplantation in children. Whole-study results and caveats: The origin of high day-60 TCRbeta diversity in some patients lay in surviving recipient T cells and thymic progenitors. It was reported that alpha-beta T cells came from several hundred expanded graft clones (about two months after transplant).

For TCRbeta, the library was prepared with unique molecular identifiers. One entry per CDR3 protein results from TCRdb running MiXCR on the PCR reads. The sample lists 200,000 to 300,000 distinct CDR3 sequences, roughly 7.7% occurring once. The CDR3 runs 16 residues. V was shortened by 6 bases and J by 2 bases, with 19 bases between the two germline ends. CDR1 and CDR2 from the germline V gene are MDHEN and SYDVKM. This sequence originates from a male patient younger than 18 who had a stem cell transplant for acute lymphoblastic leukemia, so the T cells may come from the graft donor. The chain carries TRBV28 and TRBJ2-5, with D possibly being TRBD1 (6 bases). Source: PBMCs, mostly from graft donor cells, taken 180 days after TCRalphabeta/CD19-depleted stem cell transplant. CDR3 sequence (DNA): TGTGCCAGCAGGGCCTCACTCAGGGGCCCACAAGAGACCCAGTACTTC. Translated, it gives CASRASLRGPQETQYF.